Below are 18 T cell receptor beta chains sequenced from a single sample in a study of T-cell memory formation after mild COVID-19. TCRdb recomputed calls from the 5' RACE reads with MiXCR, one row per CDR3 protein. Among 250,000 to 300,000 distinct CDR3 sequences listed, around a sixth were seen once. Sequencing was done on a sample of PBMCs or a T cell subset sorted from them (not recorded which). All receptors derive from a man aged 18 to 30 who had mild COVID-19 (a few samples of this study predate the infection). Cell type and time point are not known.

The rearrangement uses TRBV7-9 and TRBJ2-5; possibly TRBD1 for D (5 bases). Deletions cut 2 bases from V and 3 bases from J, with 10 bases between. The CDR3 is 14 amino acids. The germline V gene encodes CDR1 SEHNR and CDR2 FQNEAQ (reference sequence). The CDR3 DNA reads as TGTGCCAGCAGCTTACAGTCAGGGAAAGAGACCCAGTACTTC. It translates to CASSLQSGKETQYF.

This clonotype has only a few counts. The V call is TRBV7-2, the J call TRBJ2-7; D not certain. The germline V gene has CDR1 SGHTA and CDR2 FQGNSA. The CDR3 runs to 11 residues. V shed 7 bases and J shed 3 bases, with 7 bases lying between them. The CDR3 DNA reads TGTGCCAGCAACATGGACTACGAGCAGTACTTC. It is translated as CASNMDYEQYF.

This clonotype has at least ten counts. DNA for the CDR3: TGTGCCAGCAGTTCCCACCGGGACCTCAGAAGGGACTATGGCTACACCTTC. Encoded protein: CASSSHRDLRRDYGYTF. This chain joins TRBV6-6 and TRBJ1-2; D might be TRBD1 (5 bases). From germline, CDR1 is MNHNY and CDR2 SVGAGI (reference sequence). This CDR3 is built from 17 residues. The germline V and J ends were trimmed by 4 bases and 3 bases, with 21 bases remaining between them.

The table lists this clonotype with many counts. Written as DNA, the CDR3 is TGCGCCAGCAGCTTGTCAGGGTCCGGGGAGCTGTTTTTT. Translated, it gives CASSLSGSGELFF. The chain combines TRBV5-1 with TRBJ2-2, with D perhaps TRBD1 (5 bases). The ends were cut back, 1 base at V and 6 bases at J, with 7 bases in the middle. CDR3 size: 13 residues. Germline assignment: CDR1 SGHRS and CDR2 YFSETQ.

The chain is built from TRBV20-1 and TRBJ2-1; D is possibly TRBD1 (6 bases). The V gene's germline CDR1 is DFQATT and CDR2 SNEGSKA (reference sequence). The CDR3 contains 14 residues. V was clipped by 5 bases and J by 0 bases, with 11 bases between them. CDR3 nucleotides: TGCAGTGCTGGGGGCTTCCGCTCCTACAATGAGCAGTTCTTC. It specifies CSAGGFRSYNEQFF.

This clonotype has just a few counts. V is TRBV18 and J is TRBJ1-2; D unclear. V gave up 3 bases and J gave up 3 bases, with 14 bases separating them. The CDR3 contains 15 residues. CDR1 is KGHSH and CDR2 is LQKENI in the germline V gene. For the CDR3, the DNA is TGTGCCAGCTCACCTATTCTGGACGCAGACTATGGCTACACCTTC. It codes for CASSPILDADYGYTF.

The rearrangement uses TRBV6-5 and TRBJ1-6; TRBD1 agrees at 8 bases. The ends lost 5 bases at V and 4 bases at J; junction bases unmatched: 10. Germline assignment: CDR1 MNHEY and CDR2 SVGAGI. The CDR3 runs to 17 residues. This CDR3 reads CASSEFRQGLYNSPLHF. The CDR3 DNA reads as TGTGCCAGCAGTGAATTTCGACAGGGGCTTTATAATTCACCCCTCCACTTT.

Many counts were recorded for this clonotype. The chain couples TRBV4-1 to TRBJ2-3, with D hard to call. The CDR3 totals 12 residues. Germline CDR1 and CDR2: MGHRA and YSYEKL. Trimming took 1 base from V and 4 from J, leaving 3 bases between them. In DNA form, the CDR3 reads TGCGCCAGCAGCCAAGCGGCAGATACGCAGTATTTT. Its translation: CASSQAADTQYF.

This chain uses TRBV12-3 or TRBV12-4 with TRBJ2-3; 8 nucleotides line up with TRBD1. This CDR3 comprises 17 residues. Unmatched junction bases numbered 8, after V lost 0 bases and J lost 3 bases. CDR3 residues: CASSLAPGQGTTDTQYF. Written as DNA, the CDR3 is TGTGCCAGCAGTTTAGCACCCGGACAGGGAACGACAGATACGCAGTATTTT.

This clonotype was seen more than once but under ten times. CDR3 loop: CASSRTGENNQPQHF. Here the CDR3 DNA reads TGTGCCAGCAGCAGAACAGGGGAAAACAATCAGCCCCAGCATTTT. V is TRBV6-5 and J is TRBJ1-5, with 7 positions matching TRBD1. The CDR3 is made up of 15 amino acids. The ends lost 6 bases at V and 3 bases at J; junction bases unmatched: 8. Germline CDR1 is MNHEY and CDR2 is SVGAGI.

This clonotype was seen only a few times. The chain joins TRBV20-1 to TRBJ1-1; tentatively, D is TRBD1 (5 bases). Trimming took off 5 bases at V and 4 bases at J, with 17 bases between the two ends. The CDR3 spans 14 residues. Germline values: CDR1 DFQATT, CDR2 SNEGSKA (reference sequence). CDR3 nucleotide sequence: TGCAGTGCTCCCATCCCAGGGAGGGGCACTGAAGCTTTCTTT. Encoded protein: CSAPIPGRGTEAFF.

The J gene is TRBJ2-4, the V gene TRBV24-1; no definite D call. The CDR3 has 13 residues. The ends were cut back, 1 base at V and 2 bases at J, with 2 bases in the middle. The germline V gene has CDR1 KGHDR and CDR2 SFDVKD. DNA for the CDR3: TGTGCCACCAGTGATTTCACCAAAAACATTCAGTACTTC. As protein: CATSDFTKNIQYF.

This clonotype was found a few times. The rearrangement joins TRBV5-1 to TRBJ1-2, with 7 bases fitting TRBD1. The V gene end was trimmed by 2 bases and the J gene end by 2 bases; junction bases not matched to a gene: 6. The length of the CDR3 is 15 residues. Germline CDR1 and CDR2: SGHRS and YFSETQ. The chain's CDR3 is CASSLLPGQNYGYTF. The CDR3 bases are TGCGCCAGCAGCTTACTACCGGGACAGAACTATGGCTACACCTTC. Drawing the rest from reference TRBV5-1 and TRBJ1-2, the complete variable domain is KAGVTQTPRYLIKTRGQQVTLSCSPISGHRSVSWYQQTPGQGLQFLFEYFSETQRNKGNFPGRFSGRQFSNSRSEMNVSTLELGDSALYLCASSLLPGQNYGYTFGSGTRLTVV.

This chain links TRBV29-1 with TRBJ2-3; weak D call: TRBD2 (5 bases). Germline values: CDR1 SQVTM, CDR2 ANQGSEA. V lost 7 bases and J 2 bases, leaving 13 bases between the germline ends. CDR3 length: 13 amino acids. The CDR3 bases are TGCAGCGCCGTCGGGGTGAACACAGATACGCAGTATTTT. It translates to CSAVGVNTDTQYF.

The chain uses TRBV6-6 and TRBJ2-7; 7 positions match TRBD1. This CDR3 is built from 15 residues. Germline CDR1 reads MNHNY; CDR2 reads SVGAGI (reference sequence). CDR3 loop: CATQRGRGVIYEQYV. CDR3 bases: TGTGCGACACAAAGGGGGCGCGGTGTTATATACGAGCAGTACGTC.

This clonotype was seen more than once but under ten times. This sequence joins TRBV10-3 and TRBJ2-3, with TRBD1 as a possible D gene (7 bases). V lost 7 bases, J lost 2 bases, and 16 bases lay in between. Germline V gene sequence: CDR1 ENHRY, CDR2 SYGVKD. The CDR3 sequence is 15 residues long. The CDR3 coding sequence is TGTGCCATCACTCAGGGGGGCCCTAACACAGATACGCAGTATTTT. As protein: CAITQGGPNTDTQYF.

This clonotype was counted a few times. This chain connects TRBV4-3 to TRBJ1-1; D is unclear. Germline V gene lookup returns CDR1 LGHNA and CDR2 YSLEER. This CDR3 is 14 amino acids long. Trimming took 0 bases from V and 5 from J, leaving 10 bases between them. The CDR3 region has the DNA TGCGCCAGCAGCCAAGAGTGGGGTTTAACTGAAGCTTTCTTT. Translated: CASSQEWGLTEAFF.

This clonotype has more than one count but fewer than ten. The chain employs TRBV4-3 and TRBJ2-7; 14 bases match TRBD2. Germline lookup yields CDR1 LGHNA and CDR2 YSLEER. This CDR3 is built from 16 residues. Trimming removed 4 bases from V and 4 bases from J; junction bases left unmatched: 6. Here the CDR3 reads CASSRTGTSGGYEQYF. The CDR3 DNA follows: TGCGCCAGCAGCCGAACCGGGACTAGCGGGGGTTACGAGCAGTACTTC.